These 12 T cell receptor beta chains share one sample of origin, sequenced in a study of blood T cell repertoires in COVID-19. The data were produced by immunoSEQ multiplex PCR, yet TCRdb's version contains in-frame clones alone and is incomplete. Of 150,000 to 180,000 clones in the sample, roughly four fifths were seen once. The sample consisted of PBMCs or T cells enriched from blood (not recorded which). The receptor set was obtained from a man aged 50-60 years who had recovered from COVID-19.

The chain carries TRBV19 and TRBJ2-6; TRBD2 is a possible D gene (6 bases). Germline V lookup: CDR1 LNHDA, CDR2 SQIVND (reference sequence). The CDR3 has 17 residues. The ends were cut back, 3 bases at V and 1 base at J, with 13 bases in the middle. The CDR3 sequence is CASSIGGYLSGANVLTF. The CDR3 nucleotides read TGTGCCAGTAGTATTGGGGGGTACCTGTCTGGGGCCAACGTCCTGACTTTC.

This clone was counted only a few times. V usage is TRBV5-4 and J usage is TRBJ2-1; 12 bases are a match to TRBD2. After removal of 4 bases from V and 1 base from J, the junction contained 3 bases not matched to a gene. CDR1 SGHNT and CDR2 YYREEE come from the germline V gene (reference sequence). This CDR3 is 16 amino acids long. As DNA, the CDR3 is TGTGCCAGCAGCCAAGGACTAGCGGGGTCCTACAATGAGCAGTTCTTC. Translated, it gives CASSQGLAGSYNEQFF.

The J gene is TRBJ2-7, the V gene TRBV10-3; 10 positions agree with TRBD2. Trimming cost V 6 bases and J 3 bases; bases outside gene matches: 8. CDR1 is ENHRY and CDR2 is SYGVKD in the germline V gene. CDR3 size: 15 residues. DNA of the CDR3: TGTGCCATCAGCCCTAGCGGGGGACTTGGCTACGAGCAGTACTTC. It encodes CAISPSGGLGYEQYF.

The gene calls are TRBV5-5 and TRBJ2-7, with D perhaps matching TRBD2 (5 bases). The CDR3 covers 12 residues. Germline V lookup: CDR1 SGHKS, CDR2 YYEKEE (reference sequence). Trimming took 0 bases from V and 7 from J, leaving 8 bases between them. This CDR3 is CASSLAGLEQYF. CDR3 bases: TGTGCCAGCAGCTTGGCGGGGTTAGAGCAGTACTTC. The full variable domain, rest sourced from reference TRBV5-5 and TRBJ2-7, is DAGVTQSPTHLIKTRGQQVTLRCSPISGHKSVSWYQQVLGQGPQFIFQYYEKEERGRGNFPDRFSARQFPNYSSELNVNALLLGDSALYLCASSLAGLEQYFGPGTRLTVT.

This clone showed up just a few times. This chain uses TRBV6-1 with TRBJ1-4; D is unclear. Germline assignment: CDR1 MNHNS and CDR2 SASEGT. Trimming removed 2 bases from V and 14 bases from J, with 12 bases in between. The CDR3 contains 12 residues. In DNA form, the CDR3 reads TGTGCCAGCAGTGAAATGACTTTATTCCTGTTTTTT. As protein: CASSEMTLFLFF.

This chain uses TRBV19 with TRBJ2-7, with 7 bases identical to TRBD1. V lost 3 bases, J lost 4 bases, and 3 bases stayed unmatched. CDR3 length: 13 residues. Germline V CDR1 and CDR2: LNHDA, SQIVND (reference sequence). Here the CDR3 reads CASSIPGGYEQYF. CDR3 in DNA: TGTGCCAGTAGTATCCCAGGGGGATACGAGCAGTACTTC. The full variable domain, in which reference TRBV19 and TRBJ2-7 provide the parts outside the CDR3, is DGGITQSPKYLFRKEGQNVTLSCEQNLNHDAMYWYRQDPGQGLRLIYYSQIVNDFQKGDIAEGYSVSREKKESFPLTVTSAQKNPTAFYLCASSIPGGYEQYFGPGTRLTVT.

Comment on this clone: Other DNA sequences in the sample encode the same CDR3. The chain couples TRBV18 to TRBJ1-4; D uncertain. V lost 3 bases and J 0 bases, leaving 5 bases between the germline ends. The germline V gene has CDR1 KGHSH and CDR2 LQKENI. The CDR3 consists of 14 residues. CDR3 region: CASSPGATNEKLFF. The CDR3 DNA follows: TGTGCCAGCTCACCTGGAGCAACTAATGAAAAACTGTTTTTT.

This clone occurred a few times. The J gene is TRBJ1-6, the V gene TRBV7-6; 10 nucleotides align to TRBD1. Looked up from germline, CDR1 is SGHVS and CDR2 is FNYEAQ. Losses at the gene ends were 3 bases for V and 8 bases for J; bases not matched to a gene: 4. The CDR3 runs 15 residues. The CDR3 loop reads CASSLTGGVDSPLHF. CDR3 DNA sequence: TGTGCCAGCAGCTTGACAGGGGGCGTAGATTCACCCCTCCACTTT.

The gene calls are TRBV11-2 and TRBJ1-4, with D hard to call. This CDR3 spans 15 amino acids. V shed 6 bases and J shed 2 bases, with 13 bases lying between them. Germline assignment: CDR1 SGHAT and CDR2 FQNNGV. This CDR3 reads CASSIAYITNEKLFF. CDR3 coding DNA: TGTGCCAGCAGTATAGCCTACATCACTAATGAAAAACTGTTTTTT.

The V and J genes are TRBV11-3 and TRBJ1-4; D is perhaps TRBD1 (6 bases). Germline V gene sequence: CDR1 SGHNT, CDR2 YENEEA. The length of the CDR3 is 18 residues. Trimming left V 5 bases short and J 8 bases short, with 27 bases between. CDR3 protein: CASSGTHSRGRMGEKLFF. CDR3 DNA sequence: TGTGCCAGCAGCGGAACCCACAGCAGGGGAAGGATGGGCGAAAAACTGTTTTTT.

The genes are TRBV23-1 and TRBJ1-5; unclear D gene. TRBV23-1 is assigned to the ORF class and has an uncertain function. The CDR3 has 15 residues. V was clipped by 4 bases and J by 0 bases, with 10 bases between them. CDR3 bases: TGCGCCAGCAGTCTTGGTAGTCATAGCAATCAGCCCCAGCATTTT. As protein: CASSLGSHSNQPQHF.

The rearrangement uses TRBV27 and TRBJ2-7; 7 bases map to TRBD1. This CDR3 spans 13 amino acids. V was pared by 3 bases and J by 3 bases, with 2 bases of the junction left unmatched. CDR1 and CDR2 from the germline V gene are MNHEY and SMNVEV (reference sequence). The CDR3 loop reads CASSFGQDYEQYF. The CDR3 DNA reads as TGTGCCAGCAGTTTTGGACAGGACTACGAGCAGTACTTC.